This T cell receptor (beta chain) was sequenced during a study of blood T cell repertoires in COVID-19. At the level of the study: Sources were T cells, B-cell-depleted T cells, or PBMCs; the material itself was cDNA or gDNA.

The CDR3 consists of 14 residues. Trimming took 3 bases from V and 11 from J; bases not matched to a gene: 11. Germline V gives CDR1 MRHNA, CDR2 SNTAGT. Sequencing was performed with immunoSEQ multiplex PCR; in TCRdb, only in-frame clones are kept and a portion is missing. The sample lists some 350,000 clones, about nine tenths occurring once. The clonotype comes from a woman aged 70 to 79 with COVID-19, enrolled during active disease. Specimen: peripheral blood. The chain uses TRBV6-4 and TRBJ1-2, with 8 bases identical to TRBD1. The CDR3 bases are TGTGCCAGCAGTGAGCTCAGGACAGGGCTGAGTTACACCTTC. Its translation is CASSELRTGLSYTF.